This passage covers 18 T cell receptor beta chains from one sample sequenced in a study of CXCR3-negative and CXCR3-positive naive CD8 T cells. The libraries of TRB cDNA were prepared using 5' RACE with UMI labels. From the 5' RACE reads, TCRdb lists one entry per CDR3 protein and no DNA. Here the sample table reports 46,000 or so distinct CDR3 sequences. Sequencing was done on a sample of naive CXCR3- CD8+ T cells from blood. Subset in this sample: CD45RO-CCR7+CD27+CD95- naive CD8+ T cells lacking CXCR3 (TNR3-). Receptors originate from a human donor in good health. Some clones in this sample may be carry-over from other donors' samples.

The genes are TRBV28 and TRBJ2-1; absent DNA, TCRdb's TRBD1 call cannot be checked. The CDR3 extends over 14 amino acids. From germline, CDR1 is MDHEN and CDR2 SYDVKM. The CDR3 sequence: CASSLAGAYNEQFF.

This CDR3 reads CASSYSLTAGSIGYTF. The chain joins TRBV6-2 or TRBV6-3 to TRBJ1-2. Germline assignment: CDR1 MNHEY and CDR2 SVGEGT. The CDR3 runs 16 residues.

J is TRBJ1-1 and V is TRBV29-1; TCRdb reports TRBD1, a call that lacks DNA to check it against. The CDR3 is 13 residues long. Germline V lookup: CDR1 SQVTM, CDR2 ANQGSEA. CDR3 protein: CSVEDVRDRGPFF. Looking up the rest from reference TRBV29-1 and TRBJ1-1 gives the full variable domain: SAVISQKPSRDICQRGTSLTIQCQVDSQVTMMFWYRQQPGQSLTLIATANQGSEATYESGFVIDKFPISRPNLTFSTLTVSNMSPEDSSIYLCSVEDVRDRGPFFGQGTRLTVV.

The CDR3: CSVEAEDPKDSVVDTQYF. This chain joins TRBV29-1 and TRBJ2-3; TCRdb picks TRBD1, but there is no DNA to check that call. Looked up from germline, CDR1 is SQVTM and CDR2 is ANQGSEA. The CDR3 totals 18 residues.

The V gene is TRBV6-2 or TRBV6-3, the J gene TRBJ2-7; the TRBD2 assignment by TCRdb is unverifiable without DNA. Germline CDR1 MNHEY, CDR2 SVGEGT. CDR3 size: 15 residues. This CDR3 is CASSYWAGGTYEQYF.

The rearrangement joins TRBV29-1 to TRBJ2-1; TCRdb's D call of TRBD2 is untestable without DNA. Germline CDR1 reads SQVTM; CDR2 reads ANQGSEA. The CDR3 extends over 13 amino acids. The CDR3: CSVAGGSGNEQFF.

This chain connects TRBV6-4 to TRBJ2-6; TCRdb outputs TRBD1, but without DNA this stays unchecked. In germline, CDR1 is MRHNA, CDR2 SNTAGT. This CDR3 spans 15 amino acids. CDR3 amino acids: CARPDEGDGANVLTF.

The chain has TRBV29-1 and TRBJ2-7. The CDR3 is made up of 15 amino acids. The germline CDR1 and CDR2 sequences are SQVTM and ANQGSEA. This CDR3 reads CSVVAGGRSAYEQYF.

The chain uses TRBV28 and TRBJ2-2; the TRBD2 assignment by TCRdb is unverifiable without DNA. In germline, CDR1 is MDHEN, CDR2 SYDVKM. This CDR3 is 15 amino acids long. CDR3 protein: CASRRLAGGTGELFF. Full variable domain (outside the CDR3, taken from reference TRBV28 and TRBJ2-2): DVKVTQSSRYLVKRTGEKVFLECVQDMDHENMFWYRQDPGLGLRLIYFSYDVKMKEKGDIPEGYSVSREKKERFSLILESASTNQTSMYLCASRRLAGGTGELFFGEGSRLTVL.

This CDR3 is CASSRPRALADGYTF. V is TRBV28 and J is TRBJ1-2. The CDR3 runs to 15 residues. Germline CDR1 is MDHEN and CDR2 is SYDVKM.

This chain joins TRBV7-8 and TRBJ2-5; absent DNA, TCRdb's TRBD1 call cannot be checked. Germline values: CDR1 SGHVS, CDR2 FQNEAQ. The CDR3 runs to 18 residues. The CDR3 is CASSLRPWDRGLGETQYF.

The chain has TRBV29-1 and TRBJ2-1; TCRdb proposes TRBD1, but this gene call is untestable without DNA. The CDR3 has 13 residues. From germline, CDR1 is SQVTM and CDR2 ANQGSEA. CDR3 region: CSVGQGMDNEQFF.

This chain links TRBV29-1 with TRBJ1-1; TCRdb's D call, TRBD1, is unchecked because there is no DNA. This CDR3 has 11 residues. Germline lookup yields CDR1 SQVTM and CDR2 ANQGSEA. CDR3 sequence reads: CSATGPDEAFF.

The CDR3 here is CASNDREDYEQYF. The V and J genes are TRBV19 and TRBJ2-7; TCRdb proposes TRBD1, but this gene call is untestable without DNA. The CDR3 totals 13 residues. Germline V gene data show CDR1 as LNHDA and CDR2 as SQIVND (reference sequence).

The chain has TRBV5-6 and TRBJ2-5; the TCRdb call, TRBD1, lacks DNA for checking. This CDR3 has 14 amino acids. Germline V gives CDR1 SGHDT, CDR2 YYEEEE. Here the CDR3 reads CASSSIQGIETQYF.

This chain links TRBV7-9 with TRBJ2-5; the TCRdb D gene call, TRBD1, has no DNA to confirm it. CDR1 is SEHNR and CDR2 is FQNEAQ in the germline V gene (reference sequence). The CDR3 is made up of 14 amino acids. CDR3 residues: CASSLADRAETQYF.

This chain uses TRBV29-1 with TRBJ1-2; checking the TCRdb D call of TRBD1 is not possible without DNA. From germline, CDR1 is SQVTM and CDR2 ANQGSEA. The CDR3 spans 14 residues. The CDR3 protein is CSTSPDITNYGYTF.

The chain uses TRBV4-3 and TRBJ2-7; TCRdb proposes TRBD1, but this gene call is untestable without DNA. This CDR3 comprises 15 residues. From germline, CDR1 is LGHNA and CDR2 YSLEER. The CDR3 protein is CASSQDRWGDYEQYF.